A single sample gave rise to the 14 T cell receptor beta chains below, sequenced in a study of T cell responses to AZD1222 COVID-19 vaccine (dated by TCRdb to the early 2020s). Explained via the paper, the time point label denotes: baseline before first vaccination. The library was prepared using the immunoSEQ multiplex PCR assay. This immuneACCESS table, as held by TCRdb, lists in-frame sequences with V and J called but not all clones. Of the missing ones, under half trace to an unresolved V gene in checked studies; the others have no known cause. The sample table holds roughly 100,000 clones, of which approximately 91% were seen once. The ten largest clones capture about an eighth of the sample. This material consisted of peripheral blood, taken on day 0 of AZD1222 vaccination. Every receptor here comes from an adult in good health.

The chain carries TRBV30 and TRBJ1-3; D not certain. Deletions cut 3 bases from V and 0 bases from J, with 9 bases between. The CDR3 spans 14 residues. CDR1 and CDR2 (germline): GTSNPN, SVGIG (reference sequence). CDR3 residues: CAWRVMISGNTIYF. As DNA, the CDR3 is TGTGCCTGGAGAGTAATGATCTCTGGAAACACCATATATTTT.

The rearrangement joins TRBV5-4 to TRBJ1-1; maybe TRBD1 (6 bases). Germline V gene lookup returns CDR1 SGHNT and CDR2 YYREEE (reference sequence). The V end was cut by 0 bases, the J end by 3 bases, with 24 bases between. The CDR3 sequence is 19 residues long. The CDR3 loop reads CASSLERGRRDWKDTEAFF. The CDR3 coding sequence is TGTGCCAGCAGCTTGGAGAGGGGGAGACGAGATTGGAAAGACACTGAAGCTTTCTTT.

V and J are TRBV29-1 and TRBJ2-1; D possibly corresponds to TRBD1 (6 bases). The CDR3 extends over 13 amino acids. The V end was cut by 3 bases, the J end by 2 bases, with 8 bases between. Germline V gene lookup returns CDR1 SQVTM and CDR2 ANQGSEA. In DNA, the CDR3 is TGCAGCGTTGAGGGGGCGGCCTACAATGAGCAGTTCTTC. Protein: CSVEGAAYNEQFF.

The chain couples TRBV3-1 (or the pseudogene TRBV3-2) to TRBJ2-7; TRBD1 is a possible D gene (5 bases). Germline-derived CDR1 and CDR2 are LGHDT and YNNKEL (reference sequence). The CDR3 runs to 14 residues. V was pared by 4 bases and J by 6 bases, with 16 bases between. CDR3 in amino acids: CASSPPFNRREQYF. The CDR3 DNA reads as TGTGCCAGCAGCCCTCCCTTTAACAGGCGCGAGCAGTACTTC.

V is TRBV3-1 (or the pseudogene TRBV3-2) and J is TRBJ2-3; unclear D gene. There are 13 residues in the CDR3. Germline V lookup: CDR1 LGHDT, CDR2 YNNKEL (reference sequence). V was shortened by 1 base and J by 4 bases, with 6 bases between the two germline ends. CDR3 amino acids: CASSQVPADTQYF. DNA of the CDR3: TGTGCCAGCAGCCAAGTCCCCGCAGATACGCAGTATTTT.

The V call is TRBV10-3, the J call TRBJ2-5, with 9 bases matching TRBD2. Trimming took 3 bases from V and 5 from J; bases not matched to a gene: 7. The CDR3 extends over 15 amino acids. Germline CDR1 and CDR2: ENHRY and SYGVKD. CDR3 nucleotides: TGTGCCATCAGTGATGGTAGCGGGGGTGAGGAGACCCAGTACTTC. Protein sequence: CAISDGSGGEETQYF.

The chain uses TRBV27 and TRBJ2-2, with D possibly matching TRBD2 (6 bases). The germline CDR1 and CDR2 sequences are MNHEY and SMNVEV (reference sequence). Trimming pared 7 bases from V and 1 base from J, leaving 13 bases between. The CDR3 runs 15 residues. For the CDR3, the DNA is TGTGCCAGCACCGACGGAGGGGTGAACACCGGGGAGCTGTTTTTT. It is translated as CASTDGGVNTGELFF.

The chain combines TRBV29-1 with TRBJ1-4, with 8 bases lining up with TRBD1. CDR1 is SQVTM and CDR2 is ANQGSEA in the germline V gene. Trimming cost V 7 bases and J 0 bases; bases outside gene matches: 4. The CDR3 has 14 amino acids. CDR3 region: CSAGQDATNEKLFF. In DNA form, the CDR3 reads TGCAGCGCGGGACAGGACGCAACTAATGAAAAACTGTTTTTT.

The V gene is TRBV28, the J gene TRBJ2-7, with TRBD1 matching 9 bases. The CDR3 runs to 16 residues. Germline CDR1 and CDR2: MDHEN and SYDVKM. J lost 0 bases, V lost 5 bases, and 8 bases had no gene match. Written as DNA, the CDR3 is TGTGCCAGCAGTACGCCCGGGACAGGGAGCTCCTACGAGCAGTACTTC. Residues: CASSTPGTGSSYEQYF.

The chain has TRBV30 and TRBJ1-2; 10 bases map to TRBD1. J was trimmed by 0 bases and V by 6 bases; bases with no gene match: 10. The CDR3 contains 16 residues. Germline V gene lookup returns CDR1 GTSNPN and CDR2 SVGIG (reference sequence). CDR3: CACMDRGSSANYGYTF. CDR3 coding DNA: TGTGCCTGTATGGACAGGGGGTCCTCAGCTAACTATGGCTACACCTTC.

The chain combines TRBV19 with TRBJ1-5; possibly TRBD1 for D (5 bases). The CDR3 runs to 16 residues. From germline, CDR1 is LNHDA and CDR2 SQIVND (reference sequence). The V end was cut by 3 bases, the J end by 0 bases, with 12 bases between. The chain's CDR3 is CASSIHAGDSNQPQHF. In DNA, the CDR3 is TGTGCCAGTAGTATTCACGCGGGGGATAGCAATCAGCCCCAGCATTTT.

The sample holds one count of this clone. The chain joins TRBV5-1 to TRBJ2-2, with unresolved D. This CDR3 is built from 15 residues. CDR1 is SGHRS, CDR2 YFSETQ, per germline. Deletions cut 1 base from V and 7 bases from J, with 14 bases between. CDR3 in amino acids: CASSLLRFGNGELFF. CDR3 coding DNA: TGCGCCAGCAGCTTGTTAAGGTTCGGTAACGGGGAGCTGTTTTTT.

This clone was seen once. The chain uses TRBV7-8 and TRBJ2-2, with 9 bases that match TRBD1. Germline loops: CDR1 SGHVS, CDR2 FQNEAQ. Unmatched junction bases numbered 6, after V lost 4 bases and J lost 6 bases. CDR3 size: 15 residues. The CDR3 is CASSWGQGDSGELFF. The CDR3 region has the DNA TGTGCCAGCAGCTGGGGACAGGGTGATTCCGGGGAGCTGTTTTTT. Full variable domain (rest looked up from reference TRBV7-8 and TRBJ2-2): GAGVSQSPRYKVAKRGQDVALRCDPISGHVSLFWYQQALGQGPEFLTYFQNEAQLDKSGLPSDRFFAERPEGSVSTLKIQRTQQEDSAVYLCASSWGQGDSGELFFGEGSRLTVL.

The chain employs TRBV29-1 and TRBJ1-2, with D possibly being TRBD1 (5 bases). V was clipped by 3 bases and J by 6 bases, with 11 bases between them. In germline, CDR1 is SQVTM, CDR2 ANQGSEA. This CDR3 has 12 amino acids. CDR3 protein: CSVEGGVDGYTF. The CDR3 nucleotides read TGCAGCGTTGAGGGGGGGGTCGATGGCTACACCTTC.